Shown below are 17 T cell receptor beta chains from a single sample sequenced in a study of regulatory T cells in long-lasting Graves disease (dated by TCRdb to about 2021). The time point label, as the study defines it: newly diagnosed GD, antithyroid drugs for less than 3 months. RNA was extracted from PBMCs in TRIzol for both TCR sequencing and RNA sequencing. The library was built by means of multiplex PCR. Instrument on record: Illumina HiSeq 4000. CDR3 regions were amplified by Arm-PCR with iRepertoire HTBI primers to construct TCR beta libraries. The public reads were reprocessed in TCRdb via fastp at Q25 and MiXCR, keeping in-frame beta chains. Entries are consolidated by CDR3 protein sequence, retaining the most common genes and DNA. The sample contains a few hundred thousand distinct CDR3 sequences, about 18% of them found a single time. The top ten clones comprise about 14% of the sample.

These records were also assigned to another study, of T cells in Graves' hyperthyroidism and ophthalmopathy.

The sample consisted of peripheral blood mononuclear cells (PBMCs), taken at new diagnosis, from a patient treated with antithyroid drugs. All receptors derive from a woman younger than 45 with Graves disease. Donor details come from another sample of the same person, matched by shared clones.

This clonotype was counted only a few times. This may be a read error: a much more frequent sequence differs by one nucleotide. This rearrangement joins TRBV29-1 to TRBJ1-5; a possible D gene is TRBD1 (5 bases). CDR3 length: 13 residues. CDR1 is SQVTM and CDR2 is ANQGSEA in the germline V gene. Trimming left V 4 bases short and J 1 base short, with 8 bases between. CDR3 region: CSVGGESNQPQHF. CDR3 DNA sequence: TGCAGCGTTGGAGGGGAAAGCAATCAGCCCCAGCATTTT.

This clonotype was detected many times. CDR3 coding DNA: TGTGCCACCAGTGATTCCCGCAAGTCACCGTATATAGCTTTCTTT. This sequence encodes CATSDSRKSPYIAFF. The chain combines TRBV24-1 with TRBJ1-1, with unresolved D. This CDR3 is 15 amino acids long. V was cut by 2 bases and J by 10 bases, with 19 bases left in between. Germline V gives CDR1 KGHDR, CDR2 SFDVKD.

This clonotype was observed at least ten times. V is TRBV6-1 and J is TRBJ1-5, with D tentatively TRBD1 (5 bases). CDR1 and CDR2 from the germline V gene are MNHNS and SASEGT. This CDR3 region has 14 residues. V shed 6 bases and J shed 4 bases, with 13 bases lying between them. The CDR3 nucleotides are TGTGCCAGCAGCCCTTCAGGGCTTAATCAGCCCCAGCATTTT. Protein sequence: CASSPSGLNQPQHF.

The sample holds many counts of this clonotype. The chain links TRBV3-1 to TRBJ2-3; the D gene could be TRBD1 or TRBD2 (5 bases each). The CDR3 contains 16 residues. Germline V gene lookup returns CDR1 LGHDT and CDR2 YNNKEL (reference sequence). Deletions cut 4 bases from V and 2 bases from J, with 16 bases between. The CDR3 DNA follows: TGTGCCAGCAGCCCGAGAAGCAGAGGGGCCACAGATACGCAGTATTTT. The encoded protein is CASSPRSRGATDTQYF.

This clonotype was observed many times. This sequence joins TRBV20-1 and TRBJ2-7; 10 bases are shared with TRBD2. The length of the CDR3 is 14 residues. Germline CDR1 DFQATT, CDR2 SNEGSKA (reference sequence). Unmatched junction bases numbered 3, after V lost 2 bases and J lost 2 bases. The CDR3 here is CSARSGGDTYEQYF. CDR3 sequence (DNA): TGCAGTGCTAGAAGCGGGGGGGATACCTACGAGCAGTACTTC.

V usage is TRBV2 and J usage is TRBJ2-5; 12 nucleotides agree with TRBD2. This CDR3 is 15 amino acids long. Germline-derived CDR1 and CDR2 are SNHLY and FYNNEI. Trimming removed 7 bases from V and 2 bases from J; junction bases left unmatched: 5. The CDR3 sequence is CASKGTSGRQETQYF. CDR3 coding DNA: TGTGCCAGCAAAGGGACTAGCGGGCGACAAGAGACCCAGTACTTC.

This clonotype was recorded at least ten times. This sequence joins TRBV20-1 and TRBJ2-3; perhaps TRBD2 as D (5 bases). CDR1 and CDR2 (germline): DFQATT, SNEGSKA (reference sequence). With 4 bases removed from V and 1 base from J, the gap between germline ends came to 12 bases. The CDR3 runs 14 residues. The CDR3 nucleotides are TGCAGTGCTACTTTAGCGAGGGGCACAGATACGCAGTATTTT. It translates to CSATLARGTDTQYF.

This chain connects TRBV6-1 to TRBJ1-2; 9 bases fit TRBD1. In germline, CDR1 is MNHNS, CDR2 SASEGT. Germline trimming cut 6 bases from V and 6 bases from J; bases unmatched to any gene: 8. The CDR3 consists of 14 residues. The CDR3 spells CASRQGALPHGYTF. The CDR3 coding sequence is TGTGCCAGCAGACAGGGGGCACTACCTCATGGCTACACCTTC.

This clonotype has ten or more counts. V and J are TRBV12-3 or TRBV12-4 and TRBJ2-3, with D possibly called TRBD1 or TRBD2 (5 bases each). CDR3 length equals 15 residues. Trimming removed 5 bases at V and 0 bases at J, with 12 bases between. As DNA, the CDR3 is TGTGCCAGCAGTACGCTTGGGGACAGCACAGATACGCAGTATTTT. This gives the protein CASSTLGDSTDTQYF.

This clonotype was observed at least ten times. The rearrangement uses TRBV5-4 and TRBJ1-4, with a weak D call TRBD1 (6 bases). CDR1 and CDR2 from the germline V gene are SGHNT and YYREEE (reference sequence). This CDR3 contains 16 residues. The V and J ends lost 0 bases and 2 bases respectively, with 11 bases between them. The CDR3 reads CASSLAGAGTNEKLFF. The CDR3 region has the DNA TGTGCCAGCAGCTTGGCAGGGGCAGGGACTAATGAAAAACTGTTTTTT.

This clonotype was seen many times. CDR3 DNA: TGTGCCAGCACCGCAAACAGGGATCGCACTGAAGCTTTCTTT. Protein sequence: CASTANRDRTEAFF. This chain connects TRBV12-3 or TRBV12-4 to TRBJ1-1, with TRBD1 as a possible D gene (6 bases). This CDR3 comprises 14 residues. The V and J ends lost 7 bases and 4 bases respectively, with 16 bases between them.

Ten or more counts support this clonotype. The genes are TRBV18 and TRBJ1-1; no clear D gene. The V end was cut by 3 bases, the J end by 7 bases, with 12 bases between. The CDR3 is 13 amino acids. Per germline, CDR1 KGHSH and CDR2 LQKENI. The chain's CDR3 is CASSPSRAREAFF. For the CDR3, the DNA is TGTGCCAGCTCACCCTCGAGGGCTCGTGAAGCTTTCTTT. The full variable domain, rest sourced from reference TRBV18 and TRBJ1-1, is NAGVMQNPRHLVRRRGQEARLRCSPMKGHSHVYWYRQLPEEGLKFMVYLQKENIIDESGMPKERFSAEFPKEGPSILRIQQVVRGDSAAYFCASSPSRAREAFFGQGTRLTVV.

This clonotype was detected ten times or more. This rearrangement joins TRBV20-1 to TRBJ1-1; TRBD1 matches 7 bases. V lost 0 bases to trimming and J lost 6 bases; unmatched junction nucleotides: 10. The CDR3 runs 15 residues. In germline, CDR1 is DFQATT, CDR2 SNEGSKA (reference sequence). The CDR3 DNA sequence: TGCAGTGCTAGAGACCCCAGGGGGGCGGTCGCTGAAGCTTTCTTT. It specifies CSARDPRGAVAEAFF.

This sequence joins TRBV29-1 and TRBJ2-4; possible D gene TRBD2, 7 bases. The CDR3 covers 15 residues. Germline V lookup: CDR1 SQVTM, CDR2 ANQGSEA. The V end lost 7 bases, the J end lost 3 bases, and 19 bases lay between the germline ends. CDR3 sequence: CSALTPGGLKNIQYF. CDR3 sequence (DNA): TGCAGCGCTCTAACCCCCGGGGGGCTCAAAAACATTCAGTACTTC.

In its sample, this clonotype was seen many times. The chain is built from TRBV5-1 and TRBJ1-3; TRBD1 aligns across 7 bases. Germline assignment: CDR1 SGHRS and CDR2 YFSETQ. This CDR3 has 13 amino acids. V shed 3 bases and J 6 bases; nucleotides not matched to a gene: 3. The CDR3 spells CASSWDSENTIYF. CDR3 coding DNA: TGCGCCAGCAGCTGGGACAGTGAAAACACCATATATTTT.

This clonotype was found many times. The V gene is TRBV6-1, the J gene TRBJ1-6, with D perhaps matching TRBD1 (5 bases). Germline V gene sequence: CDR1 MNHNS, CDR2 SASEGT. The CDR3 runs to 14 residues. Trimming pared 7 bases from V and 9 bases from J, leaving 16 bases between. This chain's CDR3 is CASTPGQAASPLHF. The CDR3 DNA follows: TGTGCCAGCACCCCGGGGCAGGCTGCTTCACCCCTCCACTTT.

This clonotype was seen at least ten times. CDR3 sequence reads: CASSLGPSAPSSGNTIYF. The CDR3 DNA reads TGTGCCAGCAGCTTAGGCCCGTCGGCACCGTCCTCTGGAAACACCATATATTTT. This chain connects TRBV7-8 to TRBJ1-3; D gene uncertain. The germline CDR1 and CDR2 sequences are SGHVS and FQNEAQ. The CDR3 totals 18 residues. Deletions cut 1 base from V and 0 bases from J, with 16 bases between.